This TCR beta chain was identified during a study of vaccination effects on CD4 cells after COVID-19. Across the whole study: The cohort was immunized with two doses of either the BNT162b2 or mRNA-1273 vaccine.

Following a 10-day culture, CD4+ T cells were purified. None of these healthy vaccinees had been infected with SARS-CoV-2 before vaccination. The CDR3 has 14 amino acids. Germline CDR1 and CDR2: GTSNPN and SVGIG (reference sequence). Between the trimmed V and J ends, which lost 2 bases and 0 bases, there was a span of 9 bases. TCRdb keeps only in-frame clones here, not all; method: immunoSEQ multiplex PCR. The data show 70,000 or so clones, 75% to 80% seen once. Concerning this clone: Antigen specificity is unknown.

Study-wide results and limits: Clones of infection and vaccine origin contracted markedly late after vaccination.

The rearrangement links TRBV30 to TRBJ2-3; D unresolved. The sample here was CD4+ T cells from PBMCs cultured without peptide, taken before COVID-19 vaccination. The TCR was taken from a human donor who received a COVID-19 vaccine. The CDR3 DNA follows: TGTGCCTGGAGTAGAGGACCAAGCACAGATACGCAGTATTTT. Amino acid sequence: CAWSRGPSTDTQYF.